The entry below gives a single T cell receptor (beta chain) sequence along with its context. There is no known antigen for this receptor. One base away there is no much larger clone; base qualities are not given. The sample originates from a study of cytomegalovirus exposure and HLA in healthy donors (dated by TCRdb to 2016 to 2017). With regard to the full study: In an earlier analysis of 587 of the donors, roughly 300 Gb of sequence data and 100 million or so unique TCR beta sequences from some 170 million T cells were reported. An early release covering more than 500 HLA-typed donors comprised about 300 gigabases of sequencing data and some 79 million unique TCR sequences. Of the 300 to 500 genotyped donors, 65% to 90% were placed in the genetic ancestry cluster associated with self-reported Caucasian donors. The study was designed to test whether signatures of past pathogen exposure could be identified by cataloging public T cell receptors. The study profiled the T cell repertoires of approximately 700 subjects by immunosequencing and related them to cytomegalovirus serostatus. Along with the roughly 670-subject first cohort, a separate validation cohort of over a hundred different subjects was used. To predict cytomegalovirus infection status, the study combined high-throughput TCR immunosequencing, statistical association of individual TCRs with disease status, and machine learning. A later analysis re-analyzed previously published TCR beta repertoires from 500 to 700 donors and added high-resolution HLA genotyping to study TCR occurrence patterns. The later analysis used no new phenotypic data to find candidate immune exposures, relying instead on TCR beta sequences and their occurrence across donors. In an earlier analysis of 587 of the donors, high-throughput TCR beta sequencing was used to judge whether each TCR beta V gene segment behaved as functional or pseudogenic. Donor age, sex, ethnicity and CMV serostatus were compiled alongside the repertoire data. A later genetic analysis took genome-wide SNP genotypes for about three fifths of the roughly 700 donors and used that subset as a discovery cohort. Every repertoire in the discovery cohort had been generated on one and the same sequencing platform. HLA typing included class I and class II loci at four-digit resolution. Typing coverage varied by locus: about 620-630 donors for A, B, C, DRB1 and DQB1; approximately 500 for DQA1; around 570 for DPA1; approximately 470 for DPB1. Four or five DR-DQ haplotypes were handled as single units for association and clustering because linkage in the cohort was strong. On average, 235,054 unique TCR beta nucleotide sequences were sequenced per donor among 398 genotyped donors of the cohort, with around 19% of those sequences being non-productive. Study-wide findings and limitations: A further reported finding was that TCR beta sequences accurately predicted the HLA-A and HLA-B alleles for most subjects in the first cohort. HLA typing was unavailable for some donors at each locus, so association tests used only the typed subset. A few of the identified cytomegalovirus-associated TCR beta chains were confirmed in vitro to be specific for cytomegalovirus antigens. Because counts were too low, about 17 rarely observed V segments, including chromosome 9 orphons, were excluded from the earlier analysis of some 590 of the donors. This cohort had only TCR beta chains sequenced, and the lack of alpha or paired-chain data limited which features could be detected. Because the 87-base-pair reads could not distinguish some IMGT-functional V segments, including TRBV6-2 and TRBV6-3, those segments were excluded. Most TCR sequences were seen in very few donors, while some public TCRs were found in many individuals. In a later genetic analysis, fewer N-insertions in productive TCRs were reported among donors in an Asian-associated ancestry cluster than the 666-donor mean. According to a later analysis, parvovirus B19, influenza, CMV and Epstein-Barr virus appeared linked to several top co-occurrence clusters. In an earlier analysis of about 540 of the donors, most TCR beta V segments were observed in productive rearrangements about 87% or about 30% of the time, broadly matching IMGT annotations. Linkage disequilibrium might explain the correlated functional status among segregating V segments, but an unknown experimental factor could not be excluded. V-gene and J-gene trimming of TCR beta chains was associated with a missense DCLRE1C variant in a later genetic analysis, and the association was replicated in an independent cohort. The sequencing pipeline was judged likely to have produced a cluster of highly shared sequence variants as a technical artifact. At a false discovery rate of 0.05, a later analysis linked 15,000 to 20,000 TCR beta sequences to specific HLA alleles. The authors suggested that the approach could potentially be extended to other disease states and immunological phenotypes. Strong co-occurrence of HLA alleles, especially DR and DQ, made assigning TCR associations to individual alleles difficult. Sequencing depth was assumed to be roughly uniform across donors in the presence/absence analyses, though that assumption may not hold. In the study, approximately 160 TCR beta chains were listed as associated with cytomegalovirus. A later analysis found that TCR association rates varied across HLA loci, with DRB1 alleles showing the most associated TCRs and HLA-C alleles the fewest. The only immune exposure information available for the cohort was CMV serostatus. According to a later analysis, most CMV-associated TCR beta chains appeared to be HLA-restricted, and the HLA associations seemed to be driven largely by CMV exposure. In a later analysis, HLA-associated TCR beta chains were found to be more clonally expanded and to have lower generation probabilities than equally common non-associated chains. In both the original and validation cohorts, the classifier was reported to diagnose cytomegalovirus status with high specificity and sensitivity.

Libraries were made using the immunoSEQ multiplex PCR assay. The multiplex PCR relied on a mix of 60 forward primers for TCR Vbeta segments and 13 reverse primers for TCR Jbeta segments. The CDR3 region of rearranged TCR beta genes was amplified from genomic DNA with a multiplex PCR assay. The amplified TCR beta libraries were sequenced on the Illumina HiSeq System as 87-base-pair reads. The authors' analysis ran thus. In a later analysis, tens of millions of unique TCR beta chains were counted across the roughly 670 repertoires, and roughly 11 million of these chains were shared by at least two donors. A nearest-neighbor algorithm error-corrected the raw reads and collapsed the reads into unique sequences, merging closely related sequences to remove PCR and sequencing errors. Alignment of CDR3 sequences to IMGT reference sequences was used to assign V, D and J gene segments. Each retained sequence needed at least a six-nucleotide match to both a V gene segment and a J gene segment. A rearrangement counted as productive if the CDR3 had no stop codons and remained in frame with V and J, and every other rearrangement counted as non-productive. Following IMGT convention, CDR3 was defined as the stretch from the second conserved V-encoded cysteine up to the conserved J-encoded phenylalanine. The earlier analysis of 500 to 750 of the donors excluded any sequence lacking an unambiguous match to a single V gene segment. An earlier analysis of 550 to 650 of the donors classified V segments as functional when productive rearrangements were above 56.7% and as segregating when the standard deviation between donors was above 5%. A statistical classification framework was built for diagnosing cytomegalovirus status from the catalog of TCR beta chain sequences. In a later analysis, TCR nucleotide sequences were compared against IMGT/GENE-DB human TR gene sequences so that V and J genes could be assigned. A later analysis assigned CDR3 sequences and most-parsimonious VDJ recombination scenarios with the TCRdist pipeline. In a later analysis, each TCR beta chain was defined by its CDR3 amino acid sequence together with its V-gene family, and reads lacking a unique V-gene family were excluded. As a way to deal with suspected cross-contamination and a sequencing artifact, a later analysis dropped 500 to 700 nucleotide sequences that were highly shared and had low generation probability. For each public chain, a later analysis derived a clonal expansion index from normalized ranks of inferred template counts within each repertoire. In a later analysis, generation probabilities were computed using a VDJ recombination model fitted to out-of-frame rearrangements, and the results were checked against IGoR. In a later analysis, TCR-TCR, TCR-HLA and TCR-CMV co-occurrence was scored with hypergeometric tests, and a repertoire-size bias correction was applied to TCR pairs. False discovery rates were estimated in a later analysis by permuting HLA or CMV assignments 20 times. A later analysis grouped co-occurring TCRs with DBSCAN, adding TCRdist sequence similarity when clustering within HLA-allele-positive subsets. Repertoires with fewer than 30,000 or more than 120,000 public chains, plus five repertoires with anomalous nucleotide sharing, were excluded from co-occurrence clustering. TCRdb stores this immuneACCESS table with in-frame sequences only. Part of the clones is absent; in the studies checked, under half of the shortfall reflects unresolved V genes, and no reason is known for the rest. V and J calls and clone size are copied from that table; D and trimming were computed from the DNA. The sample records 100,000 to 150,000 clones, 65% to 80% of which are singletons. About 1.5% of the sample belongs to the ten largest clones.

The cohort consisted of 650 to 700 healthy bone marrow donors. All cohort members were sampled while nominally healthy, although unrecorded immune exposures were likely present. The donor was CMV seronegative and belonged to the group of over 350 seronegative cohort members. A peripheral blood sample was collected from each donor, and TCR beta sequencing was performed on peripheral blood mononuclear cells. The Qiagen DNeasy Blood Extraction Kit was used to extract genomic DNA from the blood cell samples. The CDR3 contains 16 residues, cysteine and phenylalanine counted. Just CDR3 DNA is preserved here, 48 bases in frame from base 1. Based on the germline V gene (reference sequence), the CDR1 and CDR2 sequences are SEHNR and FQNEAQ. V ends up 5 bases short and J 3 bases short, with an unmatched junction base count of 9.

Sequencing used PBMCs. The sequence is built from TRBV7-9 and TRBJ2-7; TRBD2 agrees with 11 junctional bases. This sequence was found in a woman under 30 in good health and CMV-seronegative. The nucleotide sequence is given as TGTGCCAGCAGCCTTAGGTTGACTAGCGGGATCTACGAGCAGTACTTC. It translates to CASSLRLTSGIYEQYF.